Following are 8 T cell receptor beta chains from one sample sequenced in a study of blood T cell repertoires in COVID-19. Clones were read by immunoSEQ multiplex PCR, and TCRdb kept only the in-frame ones, dropping some. The sample lists 250,000 to 350,000 clones; approximately 90% were seen once. Sequencing was carried out using peripheral blood. These receptors came from a woman in her 50s with COVID-19, enrolled during active disease.

This chain links TRBV9 with TRBJ2-4; a possible D gene is TRBD1 (6 bases). The CDR3 is 14 residues long. Germline CDR1 and CDR2: SGDLS and YYNGEE. The germline V and J ends were trimmed by 3 bases and 8 bases, with 15 bases remaining between them. The CDR3 here is CASSAWDTQDIQYF. CDR3 coding DNA: TGTGCCAGCAGCGCCTGGGACACTCAAGACATTCAGTACTTC.

The V call is TRBV29-1, the J call TRBJ1-1; D unresolved. This CDR3 has 13 residues. The V and J ends lost 2 bases and 3 bases respectively, with 10 bases between them. CDR1 is SQVTM and CDR2 is ANQGSEA in the germline V gene. The CDR3 DNA reads TGCAGCGTTGAATTTGCGGTGGACACTGAAGCTTTCTTT. It is translated as CSVEFAVDTEAFF.

This sequence joins TRBV29-1 and TRBJ1-1; 7 positions match TRBD1. V dropped 5 bases and J dropped 1; count of bases not matched to a gene: 4. The CDR3 covers 13 residues. The germline gives CDR1 SQVTM, CDR2 ANQGSEA. The CDR3 DNA is TGCAGCGTTTTGGGACAGAGGAACACTGAAGCTTTCTTT. It codes for CSVLGQRNTEAFF.

The chain couples TRBV30 to TRBJ2-7; 8 bases line up with TRBD2. The V segment lost 7 bases and the J segment 2 bases; nucleotides outside the gene matches: 4. The CDR3 is 12 residues long. The V gene's germline CDR1 is GTSNPN and CDR2 SVGIG (reference sequence). CDR3: CAFSGMAYEQYF. The CDR3 DNA reads TGTGCCTTTAGCGGGATGGCCTACGAGCAGTACTTC.

The V and J genes are TRBV11-2 and TRBJ1-1; 8 bases match TRBD1. Germline V gene sequence: CDR1 SGHAT, CDR2 FQNNGV. CDR3 size: 14 residues. Trimming at V came to 5 bases and at J to 11 bases, leaving 13 bases not matched to a gene. The chain's CDR3 is CASSRAATDRDAFF. In DNA form, the CDR3 reads TGTGCCAGCAGCCGAGCCGCGACGGACAGGGACGCTTTCTTT. Variable domain in full (rest from reference TRBV11-2 and TRBJ1-1): EAGVAQSPRYKIIEKRQSVAFWCNPISGHATLYWYQQILGQGPKLLIQFQNNGVVDDSQLPKDRFSAERLKGVDSTLKIQPAKLEDSAVYLCASSRAATDRDAFFGQGTRLTVV.

This rearrangement joins TRBV3-1 (or the pseudogene TRBV3-2) to TRBJ2-7; tentatively, D is TRBD2 (5 bases). There are 14 residues in the CDR3. CDR1 is LGHDT, CDR2 YNNKEL, per germline (reference sequence). The V and J ends lost 3 bases and 2 bases respectively, with 11 bases between them. The CDR3, as DNA: TGTGCCAGCAGCCAGTTTACGGGGACCTACGAGCAGTACTTC. It encodes CASSQFTGTYEQYF.

The chain joins TRBV30 to TRBJ1-5, with 11 bases that match TRBD1. Germline CDR1 and CDR2: GTSNPN and SVGIG (reference sequence). With 0 bases clipped from V and 7 bases from J, the junction kept 5 bases outside the gene matches. The CDR3 has 15 residues. CDR3: CAWSVPGQGAQPQHF. CDR3 nucleotides: TGTGCCTGGAGTGTACCCGGACAGGGGGCCCAGCCCCAGCATTTT. The entire variable domain, with the rest obtained from reference TRBV30 and TRBJ1-5, is as follows: SQTIHQWPATLVQPVGSPLSLECTVEGTSNPNLYWYRQAAGRGLQLLFYSVGIGQISSEVPQNLSASRPQDRQFILSSKKLLLSDSGFYLCAWSVPGQGAQPQHFGDGTRLSIL.

This chain connects TRBV2 to TRBJ2-7; TRBD1 might be the D (6 bases). This CDR3 is 12 amino acids long. Between the trimmed V and J ends, which lost 6 bases and 3 bases, there was a span of 9 bases. Germline CDR1 reads SNHLY; CDR2 reads FYNNEI. The CDR3 coding sequence is TGTGCCAGCAGCCAACAGGGCTACGAGCAGTACTTC. Its protein is CASSQQGYEQYF.